This record looks at one T cell receptor (beta chain) sequence and its context. There are many counts of this clonotype. Its recognized antigen is unknown. Base-call qualities are not available, and no considerably larger clone is one nucleotide away. This record comes from a study of early T cells in non-severe SARS-CoV-2 infection (dated by TCRdb to the early 2020s). Looking at the study overall: Because TCR sequencing was done on bulk RNA from unsorted whole blood, the alpha and beta chains could not be paired.

The method was 5' RACE. Sequencing instrument: NextSeq 500. To correct for sequencing error and PCR bias, the TCR library protocol tagged individual cDNA molecules with unique molecular identifiers. Both TCR alpha and beta chains were sequenced, and tight co-correlation was observed between alpha and beta sequence abundances in each sample. On the study's bioinformatics: Decombinator V4 was used to annotate TCR sequences for V gene, J gene and CDR3. Expanded TCRs were defined as changing significantly between any two time points under a Poisson model with p below 0.0001. Abundances of TCRs were expressed as counts per million after normalisation to the total number of TCRs sequenced in each sample. MAIT TCRs were defined by TRAV1-2 paired with TRAJ12, TRAJ20 or TRAJ33, and iNKT TCRs by TRAV10 paired with TRAJ18. VDJdb, accessed on 1 November 2021, was searched for TCRs annotated for CMV, EBV and SARS-CoV-2, and TCRs annotated for more than one antigen were excluded. TCRdb reprocessing: public reads trimmed at Q25 with fastp, clones called with MiXCR, in-frame beta chains kept. Records with the same CDR3 protein are collapsed into one entry carrying the most frequent genes and DNA. The V and J calls, along with clone size, are taken from TCRdb and not from the paper's own processing. The table for this sample lists about 69,000 distinct CDR3 sequences; 9.5% of them were counted only once. Clones ranked in the top ten supply under 6.5% of the sample.

The paper's findings and limits, for the study overall: VDJdb matching was skewed toward anti-spike CD8 responses and likely underestimated virus-specific expansions, missing private and CD4 specificities.

This was a case-control study nested in a cohort of healthcare workers in London, UK, who had nasopharyngeal swab PCR tests and blood samples taken every week. Between 23 and 31 March 2020, the week of the UK lockdown, healthcare workers were enrolled and then followed up weekly for as long as 16 weeks. The CDR3 holds 11 amino acids from the cysteine to the phenylalanine. The sequence is cut down to CDR3 DNA, 33 bases in frame from base 1. V drops 3 bases and J drops 2 bases, leaving 5 bases in between. Taken from the germline V gene (reference sequence), the CDR1 and CDR2 loops are DFQATT and SNEGSKA.

Source material: whole blood. The sequence links TRBV20-1 to TRBJ2-7, with no reliable assignment of the D segment. The sequence came from an adult who was a healthcare worker with PCR-confirmed SARS-CoV-2 infection or an uninfected control (not recorded which). The CDR3 is CSASSPYEQYF. The DNA sequence is as follows: TGCAGTGCTAGTAGTCCCTACGAGCAGTACTTC.